The 26 T cell receptor beta chains given below trace back to one sample, sequenced in a study of cytomegalovirus exposure and HLA in healthy donors. PCR used 60 Vbeta primers and 13 Jbeta primers. Generated by immunoSEQ multiplex PCR, the TCRdb table keeps only in-frame clones and is missing some. The sample holds some 40,000 clones, approximately 80% seen once. The sequenced sample consisted of PBMCs. All receptors come from a woman in her late teens or twenties in good health and CMV-seropositive.

This sequence joins TRBV29-1 and TRBJ2-3; 8 nucleotides match TRBD1. Germline values: CDR1 SQVTM, CDR2 ANQGSEA. Trimming took 4 bases from V and 0 from J; bases not matched to a gene: 6. This CDR3 has 15 amino acids. In nucleotides, the CDR3 is TGCAGCGTTGGGGACAGGACGCGTAGCACAGATACGCAGTATTTT. Translating it yields CSVGDRTRSTDTQYF.

This clone was detected only once. The rearrangement joins TRBV30 to TRBJ2-4; 7 nucleotides line up with TRBD2. From germline, CDR1 is GTSNPN and CDR2 SVGIG (reference sequence). The trim removed 1 base at V and 8 bases at J, leaving 8 bases unmatched. The CDR3 covers 14 residues. The CDR3 loop reads CAWSGEGREDIQYF. In DNA form, the CDR3 reads TGTGCCTGGAGTGGGGAGGGACGCGAGGACATTCAGTACTTC.

The V and J genes are TRBV7-9 and TRBJ2-1; D is perhaps TRBD1 (5 bases). In germline, CDR1 is SEHNR, CDR2 FQNEAQ (reference sequence). The CDR3 is 15 residues long. Trimming stripped 1 base from V and 6 bases from J, with 13 bases between. The CDR3 nucleotides read TGTGCCAGCAGCTTAGTAGGGGCCGCGTTCAATGAGCAGTTCTTC. Its protein product is CASSLVGAAFNEQFF.

The rearrangement joins TRBV15 to TRBJ1-5, with D tentatively TRBD1 (5 bases). This CDR3 spans 15 amino acids. V lost 5 bases and J 4 bases, leaving 15 bases between the germline ends. Germline CDR1 reads LNHNV; CDR2 reads YYDKDF (reference sequence). CDR3: CATSPSQGSNQPQHF. In nucleotides, the CDR3 is TGTGCCACCAGCCCCTCCCAGGGATCGAATCAGCCCCAGCATTTT. Full variable domain (missing parts from reference TRBV15 and TRBJ1-5): DAMVIQNPRYQVTQFGKPVTLSCSQTLNHNVMYWYQQKSSQAPKLLFHYYDKDFNNEADTPDNFQSRRPNTSFCFLDIRSPGLGDTAMYLCATSPSQGSNQPQHFGDGTRLSIL.

V and J are TRBV7-6 and TRBJ2-7, with D perhaps matching TRBD2 (7 bases). The V end lost 5 bases, the J end lost 1 base, and 18 bases lay between the germline ends. The length of the CDR3 is 16 residues. Per the germline V gene, CDR1 is SGHVS and CDR2 is FNYEAQ. The CDR3 nucleotides read TGTGCCAGCAGCGCCCAACAGGGACTACAATCCTACGAGCAGTACTTC. It translates to CASSAQQGLQSYEQYF.

This chain joins TRBV15 and TRBJ1-2; 11 bases agree with TRBD1. The J segment lost 3 bases and the V segment lost 1 base, leaving 7 bases of the junction unmatched. Per the germline V gene, CDR1 is LNHNV and CDR2 is YYDKDF (reference sequence). The CDR3 contains 17 residues. The CDR3 reads CATSRADRGPPDYGYTF. The CDR3 DNA follows: TGTGCCACCAGCAGAGCGGACAGGGGGCCGCCTGACTATGGCTACACCTTC.

In this sample, this clone turned up once. The genes are TRBV7-9 and TRBJ2-2; the D gene is possibly TRBD2 (5 bases). Trimming pared 8 bases from V and 4 bases from J, leaving 11 bases between. Germline loops: CDR1 SEHNR, CDR2 FQNEAQ (reference sequence). The CDR3 is 13 amino acids. The CDR3: CASEGKGTGELFF. DNA of the CDR3: TGTGCCAGCGAGGGAAAAGGCACCGGGGAGCTGTTTTTT.

The chain recombines TRBV4-1 with TRBJ2-7, with 7 bases lining up with TRBD1. Trimming cost V 4 bases and J 3 bases; bases outside gene matches: 6. Germline-derived CDR1 and CDR2 are MGHRA and YSYEKL. This CDR3 spans 14 amino acids. CDR3 DNA: TGCGCCAGCAGCCGGGACAGCAATAGCTACGAGCAGTACTTC. Protein product: CASSRDSNSYEQYF.

The chain carries TRBV19 and TRBJ2-1; 10 positions agree with TRBD1. There are 12 residues in the CDR3. With 8 bases clipped from V and 11 bases from J, the junction kept 6 bases outside the gene matches. CDR1 and CDR2 (germline): LNHDA, SQIVND (reference sequence). The DNA for the CDR3 is TGTGCCAGTGATGGACAGGGGGTTAAGCAGTTCTTC. Encoded protein: CASDGQGVKQFF.

In its sample, this clone was seen a few times. The J gene is TRBJ2-7, the V gene TRBV6-5, with 7 nucleotides matching TRBD1. The CDR3 totals 14 residues. CDR1 and CDR2 from the germline V gene are MNHEY and SVGAGI. Trimming at V came to 4 bases and at J to 7 bases, leaving 10 bases not matched to a gene. CDR3 protein: CASSWTRDSGEQYF. In DNA form, the CDR3 reads TGTGCCAGCAGTTGGACCCGGGACAGTGGGGAGCAGTACTTC.

This rearrangement joins TRBV19 to TRBJ2-2; 7 bases match TRBD1. Germline V gives CDR1 LNHDA, CDR2 SQIVND (reference sequence). V gave up 3 bases and J gave up 5 bases; unmatched junction bases: 9. The CDR3 has 16 amino acids. CDR3 residues: CASSMVPGQRTGELFF. In nucleotides, the CDR3 is TGTGCCAGTAGTATGGTACCGGGACAGCGGACCGGGGAGCTGTTTTTT.

The chain is built from TRBV11-2 and TRBJ2-1; D remains ambiguous. Germline V gives CDR1 SGHAT, CDR2 FQNNGV. The CDR3 has 15 amino acids. Trimming shortened V by 1 base and J by 3 bases, and 10 bases separated the two germline ends. The chain's CDR3 is CASSLALGGYNEQFF. CDR3 coding DNA: TGTGCCAGCAGCTTAGCTTTAGGCGGCTACAATGAGCAGTTCTTC.

The V call is TRBV6-5, the J call TRBJ1-2; D gene unclear. Germline CDR1 is MNHEY and CDR2 is SVGAGI. With 5 bases removed from V and 3 bases from J, the gap between germline ends came to 4 bases. This CDR3 contains 11 residues. CDR3 region: CASSPDYGYTF. The DNA for the CDR3 is TGTGCCAGCAGTCCGGACTATGGCTACACCTTC.

The chain employs TRBV6-1 and TRBJ2-7; 7 bases line up with TRBD1. The CDR3 has 14 residues. With 7 bases clipped from V and 0 bases from J, the junction kept 6 bases outside the gene matches. The germline V gene has CDR1 MNHNS and CDR2 SASEGT. For the CDR3, the DNA is TGTGCCAGCACCCAACAGGGGAGCTCCTACGAGCAGTACTTC. Its protein is CASTQQGSSYEQYF.

This chain uses TRBV5-1 with TRBJ2-1, with TRBD1 matching 7 bases. Trimming at V came to 4 bases and at J to 2 bases, leaving 6 bases not matched to a gene. Germline V gene lookup returns CDR1 SGHRS and CDR2 YFSETQ. The CDR3 has 15 residues. CDR3 sequence: CASSLLQGPYNEQFF. CDR3 DNA: TGCGCCAGCAGCCTTCTACAGGGGCCCTACAATGAGCAGTTCTTC.

The rearrangement links TRBV19 to TRBJ2-1, with 8 bases identical to TRBD1. The CDR3 contains 17 residues. Germline CDR1 reads LNHDA; CDR2 reads SQIVND (reference sequence). V was pared by 1 base and J by 8 bases, with 13 bases of the junction left unmatched. CDR3 loop: CASSIAVRQGSGDEQFF. In DNA form, the CDR3 reads TGTGCCAGTAGTATAGCGGTCCGACAGGGGAGTGGCGATGAGCAGTTCTTC.

V is TRBV4-3 and J is TRBJ2-1; 9 positions match TRBD2. CDR1 is LGHNA, CDR2 YSLEER, per germline. The CDR3 extends over 16 amino acids. J was trimmed by 3 bases and V by 1 base; bases with no gene match: 4. The CDR3 here is CASSQGSSGDYNEQFF. Written as DNA, the CDR3 is TGCGCCAGCAGCCAAGGGTCTAGCGGGGACTACAATGAGCAGTTCTTC.

J is TRBJ1-2 and V is TRBV10-3, with 7 bases aligning to TRBD1. The CDR3 length is 15 residues. After removal of 1 base from V and 4 bases from J, the junction contained 6 bases not matched to a gene. The germline V gene has CDR1 ENHRY and CDR2 SYGVKD. CDR3 sequence (DNA): TGTGCCATCAGTGAGTGGGGGGCAGGGGGCTATGGCTACACCTTC. Amino acids: CAISEWGAGGYGYTF.

The chain employs TRBV5-1 and TRBJ2-5; 11 nucleotides agree with TRBD2. Losses at the gene ends were 0 bases for V and 4 bases for J; bases not matched to a gene: 2. The germline CDR1 and CDR2 sequences are SGHRS and YFSETQ. The CDR3 totals 15 residues. The CDR3 bases are TGCGCCAGCAGCTTGGCGGGGACTAGCGGAGAGACCCAGTACTTC. It codes for CASSLAGTSGETQYF.

The rearrangement joins TRBV2 to TRBJ2-1, with TRBD2 as a possible D gene (6 bases). The CDR3 covers 14 residues. The germline gives CDR1 SNHLY, CDR2 FYNNEI. Trimming cost V 10 bases and J 10 bases, with 23 bases left between them. This chain's CDR3 is CATLPREQAREQFF. CDR3 DNA sequence: TGTGCCACCCTACCCCGGGAGCAGGCTAGGGAGCAGTTCTTC.

The chain is built from TRBV30 and TRBJ2-5, with TRBD1 matching over 7 bases. Germline V CDR1 and CDR2: GTSNPN, SVGIG (reference sequence). V gave up 1 base and J gave up 0 bases; unmatched junction bases: 2. The CDR3 length is 14 residues. The DNA of the CDR3 is TGTGCCTGGAGTGAGGACAGGTACCAAGAGACCCAGTACTTC. This translates into CAWSEDRYQETQYF.

The V and J genes are TRBV5-6 and TRBJ2-4, with D unclear. This CDR3 is built from 14 residues. Germline-derived CDR1 and CDR2 are SGHDT and YYEEEE. Trimming took 1 base from V and 8 from J, leaving 13 bases between them. The chain's CDR3 is CASSLWASRDIQYF. The CDR3 DNA is TGTGCCAGCAGCTTGTGGGCAAGTCGAGACATTCAGTACTTC.

This clone was counted once. The chain joins TRBV28 to TRBJ1-5; TRBD1 is a possible D gene (5 bases). The CDR3 is 14 residues long. With 6 bases removed from V and 7 bases from J, the gap between germline ends came to 16 bases. Per germline, CDR1 MDHEN and CDR2 SYDVKM. CDR3 protein: CASRLREGWQPQHF. The CDR3 DNA follows: TGTGCCAGCAGGCTAAGGGAGGGGTGGCAGCCCCAGCATTTT.

The gene calls are TRBV25-1 and TRBJ2-1; no clear D. The CDR3 extends over 15 amino acids. V lost 1 base and J 0 bases, leaving 7 bases between the germline ends. Germline CDR1 reads MGHDK; CDR2 reads SYGVNS. The DNA of the CDR3 is TGTGCCAGCAGTGAATCTGCGGCCTCCTACAATGAGCAGTTCTTC. The encoded protein is CASSESAASYNEQFF.

The table lists this clone with a count of one. The rearrangement links TRBV28 to TRBJ2-7, with D possibly TRBD1 on 7 matching bases. Germline CDR1 and CDR2: MDHEN and SYDVKM. The CDR3 has 15 amino acids. Trimming took off 9 bases at V and 5 bases at J, with 23 bases between the two ends. In DNA, the CDR3 is TGTGCCAGTAAACATCTCGGGCAGGGGGAGGACGAGCAGTACTTC. Its protein product is CASKHLGQGEDEQYF.

The chain has TRBV6-5 and TRBJ1-2, with D unresolved. V gave up 0 bases and J gave up 7 bases, with 9 bases separating them. Germline CDR1 MNHEY, CDR2 SVGAGI. CDR3 length equals 13 residues. CDR3 bases: TGTGCCAGCAGTTACTCGACTAAGGGTGGCTACACCTTC. This gives the protein CASSYSTKGGYTF.